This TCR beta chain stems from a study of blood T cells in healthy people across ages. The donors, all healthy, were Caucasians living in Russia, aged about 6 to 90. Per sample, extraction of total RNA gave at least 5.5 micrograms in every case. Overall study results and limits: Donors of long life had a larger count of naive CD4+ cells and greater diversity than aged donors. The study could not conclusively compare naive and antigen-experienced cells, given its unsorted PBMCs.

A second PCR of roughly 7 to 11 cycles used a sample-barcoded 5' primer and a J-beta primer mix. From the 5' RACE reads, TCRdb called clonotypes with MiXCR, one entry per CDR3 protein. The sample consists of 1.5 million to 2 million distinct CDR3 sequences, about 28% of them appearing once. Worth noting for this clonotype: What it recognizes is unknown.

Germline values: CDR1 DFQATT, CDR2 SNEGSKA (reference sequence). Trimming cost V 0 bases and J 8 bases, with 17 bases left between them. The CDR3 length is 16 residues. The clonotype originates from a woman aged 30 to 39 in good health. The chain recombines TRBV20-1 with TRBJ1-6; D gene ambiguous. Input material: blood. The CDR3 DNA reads TGCAGTGCTAGAGATGCGAGTAACCAGCAAGATTCACCCCTCCACTTT. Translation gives CSARDASNQQDSPLHF.